These 8 T cell receptor beta chains originate from one sample sequenced in a study of cytotoxic CD8 clonotypes in ibrutinib-treated CLL. Only in-frame clones appear in the TCRdb table, and some are missing; sequencing was by immunoSEQ multiplex PCR. The sample comprises approximately 190,000 clones, roughly 79% of which are singletons, and approximately 10% rests with the top ten. The input for sequencing was PBMCs, taken after 12 months of ibrutinib treatment. The receptors stem from a human donor with chronic lymphocytic leukemia.

The genes are TRBV5-4 and TRBJ1-2, with 9 bases identical to TRBD1. Trimming at V came to 3 bases and at J to 1 base, leaving 1 base not matched to a gene. This CDR3 comprises 14 residues. The germline V gene has CDR1 SGHNT and CDR2 YYREEE (reference sequence). CDR3 region: CASSSTGGNYGYTF. CDR3 sequence (DNA): TGTGCCAGCAGCTCGACAGGGGGTAACTATGGCTACACCTTC.

This clone has more than one count but fewer than ten. Other DNA sequences of this sample code for an identical CDR3. The chain uses TRBV18 and TRBJ1-1, with D possibly being TRBD1 (6 bases). Trimming removed 3 bases from V and 1 base from J, with 6 bases in between. Looked up from germline, CDR1 is KGHSH and CDR2 is LQKENI. This CDR3 spans 13 amino acids. This CDR3 reads CASSPGQNTEAFF. CDR3 DNA sequence: TGTGCCAGCTCACCGGGACAGAACACTGAAGCTTTCTTT.

V usage is TRBV30 and J usage is TRBJ2-3; D possibly matches TRBD1 or TRBD2 (6 bases each). The CDR3 consists of 17 residues. Germline CDR1 and CDR2: GTSNPN and SVGIG (reference sequence). The ends were cut back, 4 bases at V and 6 bases at J, with 26 bases in the middle. CDR3 amino acids: CAWNPSGSQLGGDTQYF. CDR3 sequence (DNA): TGTGCCTGGAACCCCTCGGGCAGCCAACTAGGGGGGGATACGCAGTATTTT.

This sequence joins TRBV2 and TRBJ1-4, with D possibly being TRBD1 (5 bases). CDR1 and CDR2 (germline): SNHLY, FYNNEI. Trimming left V 1 base short and J 5 bases short, with 8 bases between. The CDR3 has 14 amino acids. CDR3 bases: TGTGCCAGCAGTGAAGAGGGGAGGAATGAAAAACTGTTTTTT. Its protein product is CASSEEGRNEKLFF. Drawing the rest from reference TRBV2 and TRBJ1-4, the complete variable domain is EPEVTQTPSHQVTQMGQEVILRCVPISNHLYFYWYRQILGQKVEFLVSFYNNEISEKSEIFDDQFSVERPDGSNFTLKIRSTKLEDSAMYFCASSEEGRNEKLFFGSGTQLSVL.

The chain joins TRBV5-1 to TRBJ2-3, with D perhaps matching TRBD2 (7 bases). Germline V lookup: CDR1 SGHRS, CDR2 YFSETQ. The V end lost 1 base, the J end lost 4 bases, and 13 bases lay between the germline ends. CDR3 length equals 15 residues. CDR3 residues: CASSLITGRADTQYF. CDR3 nucleotide sequence: TGCGCCAGCAGCTTGATAACAGGGAGGGCAGATACGCAGTATTTT.

This clone appeared a few times. V and J are TRBV19 and TRBJ1-5; TRBD1 agrees at 9 bases. This CDR3 spans 15 amino acids. The germline CDR1 and CDR2 sequences are LNHDA and SQIVND (reference sequence). V shed 6 bases and J 4 bases; nucleotides not matched to a gene: 7. The CDR3 nucleotides read TGTGCCAGTAGGAGGGGGACAGGGCATAATCAGCCCCAGCATTTT. Protein sequence: CASRRGTGHNQPQHF.

This chain connects TRBV18 to TRBJ2-5; 9 nucleotides match TRBD2. Per germline, CDR1 KGHSH and CDR2 LQKENI. J lost 4 bases, V lost 3 bases, and 9 bases had no gene match. The CDR3 sequence is 16 residues long. The DNA for the CDR3 is TGTGCCAGCTCACCGCGGGAGGGCCGAGTTAGAGAGACCCAGTACTTC. Protein: CASSPREGRVRETQYF. Full variable domain (outside the CDR3, taken from reference TRBV18 and TRBJ2-5): NAGVMQNPRHLVRRRGQEARLRCSPMKGHSHVYWYRQLPEEGLKFMVYLQKENIIDESGMPKERFSAEFPKEGPSILRIQQVVRGDSAAYFCASSPREGRVRETQYFGPGTRLLVL.

The chain is built from TRBV11-3 and TRBJ2-7, with 12 nucleotides matching TRBD1. Germline lookup yields CDR1 SGHNT and CDR2 YENEEA. This CDR3 comprises 15 residues. After removal of 4 bases from V and 7 bases from J, the junction contained 8 bases not matched to a gene. In DNA, the CDR3 is TGTGCCAGCAGCTCCGGGACAGGGGGCCCTTATGAGCAGTACTTC. Protein sequence: CASSSGTGGPYEQYF.